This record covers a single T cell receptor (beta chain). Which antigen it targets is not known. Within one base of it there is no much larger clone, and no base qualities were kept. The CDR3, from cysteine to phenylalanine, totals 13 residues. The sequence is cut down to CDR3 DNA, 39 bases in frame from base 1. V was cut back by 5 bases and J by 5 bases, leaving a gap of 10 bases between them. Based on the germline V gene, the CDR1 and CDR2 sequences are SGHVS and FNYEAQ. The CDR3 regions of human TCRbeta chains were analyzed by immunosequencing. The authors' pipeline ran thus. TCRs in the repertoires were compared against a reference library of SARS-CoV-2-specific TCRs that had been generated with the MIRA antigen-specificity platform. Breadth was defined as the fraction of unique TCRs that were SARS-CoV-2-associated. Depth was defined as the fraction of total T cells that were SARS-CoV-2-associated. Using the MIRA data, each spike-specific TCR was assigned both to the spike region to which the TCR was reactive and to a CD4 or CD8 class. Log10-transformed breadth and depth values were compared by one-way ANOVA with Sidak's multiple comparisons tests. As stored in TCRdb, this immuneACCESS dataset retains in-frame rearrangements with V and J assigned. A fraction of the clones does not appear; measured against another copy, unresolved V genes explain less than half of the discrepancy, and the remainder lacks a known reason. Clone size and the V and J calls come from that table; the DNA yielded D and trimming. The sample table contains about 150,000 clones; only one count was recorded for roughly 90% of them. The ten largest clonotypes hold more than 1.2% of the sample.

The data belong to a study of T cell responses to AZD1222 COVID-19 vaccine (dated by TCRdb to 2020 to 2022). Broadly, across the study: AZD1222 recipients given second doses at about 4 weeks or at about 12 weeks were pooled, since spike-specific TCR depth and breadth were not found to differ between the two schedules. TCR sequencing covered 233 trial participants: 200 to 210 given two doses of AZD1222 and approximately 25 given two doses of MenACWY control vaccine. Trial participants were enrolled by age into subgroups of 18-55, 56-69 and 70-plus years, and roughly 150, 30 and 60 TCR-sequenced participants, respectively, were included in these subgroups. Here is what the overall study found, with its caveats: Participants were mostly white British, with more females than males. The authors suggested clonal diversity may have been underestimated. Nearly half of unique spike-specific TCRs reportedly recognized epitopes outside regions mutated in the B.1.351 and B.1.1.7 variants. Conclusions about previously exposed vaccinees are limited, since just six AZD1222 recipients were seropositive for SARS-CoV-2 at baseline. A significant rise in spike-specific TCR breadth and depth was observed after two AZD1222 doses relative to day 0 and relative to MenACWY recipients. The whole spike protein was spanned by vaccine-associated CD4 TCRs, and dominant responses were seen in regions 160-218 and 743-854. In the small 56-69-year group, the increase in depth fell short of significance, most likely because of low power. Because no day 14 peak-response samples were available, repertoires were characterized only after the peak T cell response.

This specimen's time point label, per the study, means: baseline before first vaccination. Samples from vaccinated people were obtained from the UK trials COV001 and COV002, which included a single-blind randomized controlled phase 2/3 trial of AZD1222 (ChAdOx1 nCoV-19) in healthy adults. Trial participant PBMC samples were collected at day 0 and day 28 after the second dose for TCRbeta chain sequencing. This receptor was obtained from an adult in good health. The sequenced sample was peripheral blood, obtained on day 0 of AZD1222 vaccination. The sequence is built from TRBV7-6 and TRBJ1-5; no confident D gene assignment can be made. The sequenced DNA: TGTGCCAGCAGCCCATGGGTGGATCAGCCCCAGCATTTT. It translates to CASSPWVDQPQHF.